These 19 T cell receptor beta chains originate from one sample sequenced in a study of PD-L1 blockade in urothelial cancer (dated by TCRdb to about 2017). Sample time point, as interpreted from the label and publication: pretreatment peripheral blood. The method was the immunoSEQ multiplex PCR assay. The table comes from immuneACCESS by way of TCRdb, which keeps in-frame sequences with V and J called. Part of the clones is missing from these tables; in studies checked, under half for an unresolved V gene and the rest for unknown reasons. In this sample the table shows 95,000 to 100,000 clones, roughly 87% of which occur a single time. The ten largest clones capture 2% to 2.5% of the sample. Sequences were derived from PBMCs, sampled around atezolizumab (anti-PD-L1) treatment. The receptors derive from a man in his sixties with urothelial cancer.

V gene TRBV4-1 combines with J gene TRBJ2-3; 15 bases agree with TRBD2. The CDR3 is made up of 18 amino acids. Losses at the gene ends were 4 bases for V and 1 base for J; bases not matched to a gene: 6. Germline V gene lookup returns CDR1 MGHRA and CDR2 YSYEKL. This CDR3 reads CASSRSGLAGGGTDTQYF. In DNA form, the CDR3 reads TGCGCCAGCAGCCGATCGGGACTAGCGGGAGGTGGCACAGATACGCAGTATTTT.

J is TRBJ2-7 and V is TRBV29-1; 7 nucleotides agree with TRBD2. This CDR3 has 14 amino acids. The V segment lost 7 bases and the J segment 7 bases; nucleotides outside the gene matches: 16. Germline CDR1 reads SQVTM; CDR2 reads ANQGSEA. The CDR3 nucleotides read TGCAGCGCTGCCGGGAGTACGGGAGCGGGGGAGCAGTACTTC. Amino acid sequence: CSAAGSTGAGEQYF.

In its sample, this clone was seen once. V usage is TRBV10-1 and J usage is TRBJ2-3, with TRBD1 as a possible D gene (6 bases). Germline V CDR1 and CDR2: WNHNN, SYGVQD (reference sequence). Trimming cost V 3 bases and J 0 bases, with 13 bases left between them. This CDR3 comprises 16 residues. This CDR3 reads CASSDRGPPSTDTQYF. CDR3 DNA: TGCGCCAGCAGTGACAGGGGCCCTCCTAGCACAGATACGCAGTATTTT.

The chain has TRBV9 and TRBJ2-7; 8 bases fit TRBD2. After removal of 1 base from V and 6 bases from J, the junction contained 6 bases not matched to a gene. The CDR3 is 14 amino acids. Germline values: CDR1 SGDLS, CDR2 YYNGEE. The CDR3 here is CASSVRREGGEQYF. CDR3 nucleotide sequence: TGTGCCAGCAGCGTAAGACGGGAGGGAGGCGAGCAGTACTTC.

The rearrangement joins TRBV2 to TRBJ2-7; the match to TRBD1 covers 8 bases. This CDR3 has 15 amino acids. V trimming: 1 base; J trimming: 3 bases; junction bases outside the gene matches: 5. Germline CDR1 SNHLY, CDR2 FYNNEI. The CDR3 loop reads CASSEVRGQDYEQYF. As DNA, the CDR3 is TGTGCCAGCAGTGAAGTCAGGGGGCAAGACTACGAGCAGTACTTC.

The rearrangement links TRBV11-2 to TRBJ1-4, with D tentatively TRBD1 (6 bases). The length of the CDR3 is 15 residues. Germline V gene sequence: CDR1 SGHAT, CDR2 FQNNGV. Trimming took off 1 base at V and 5 bases at J, with 11 bases between the two ends. CDR3 DNA: TGTGCCAGCAGCTTAGGGCAGCAGGGGAATGAAAAACTGTTTTTT. Its translation is CASSLGQQGNEKLFF.

Only a few counts were recorded for this clone. This CDR3 reads CASSSGQVAPNTIYF. The CDR3 DNA is TGTGCCAGCAGCTCCGGACAGGTGGCTCCAAACACCATATATTTT. The chain joins TRBV9 to TRBJ1-3; 7 bases fit TRBD1. This CDR3 is built from 15 residues. Germline trimming cut 4 bases from V and 6 bases from J; bases unmatched to any gene: 10. Germline CDR1 reads SGDLS; CDR2 reads YYNGEE.

This sequence joins TRBV5-6 and TRBJ2-7, with 7 bases aligning to TRBD1. The germline V gene encodes CDR1 SGHDT and CDR2 YYEEEE. V was clipped by 4 bases and J by 5 bases; unmatched bases: 15. The CDR3 sequence is 16 residues long. CDR3 DNA: TGTGCCAGCAGCCCGGCGGACAGGATCGTCCTGAACGAGCAGTACTTC. Its protein product is CASSPADRIVLNEQYF.

About this clone itself: This sample also contains other DNA sequences that code for the same CDR3. The gene calls are TRBV2 and TRBJ2-6; no reliable D call. Germline assignment: CDR1 SNHLY and CDR2 FYNNEI. V lost 7 bases to trimming and J lost 0 bases, with 4 bases between them. CDR3 length equals 13 residues. CDR3 sequence: CASTGSGANVLTF. In DNA, the CDR3 is TGTGCCAGCACGGGCTCTGGGGCCAACGTCCTGACTTTC.

The V and J genes are TRBV2 and TRBJ2-4, with D maybe TRBD2 (5 bases). Germline-derived CDR1 and CDR2 are SNHLY and FYNNEI. This CDR3 spans 17 amino acids. V lost 1 base and J lost 0, with 13 bases in between. The CDR3 region is CASSEVSAGLAKNIQYF. The DNA for the CDR3 is TGTGCCAGCAGTGAAGTTAGCGCAGGATTAGCCAAAAACATTCAGTACTTC.

The chain is built from TRBV14 and TRBJ2-7; TRBD1 agrees at 8 bases. V lost 6 bases, J lost 0 bases, and 7 bases stayed unmatched. This CDR3 has 15 residues. Germline CDR1 reads SGHDN; CDR2 reads FVKESK. DNA for the CDR3: TGTGCCAGCAGACTTGGGACAGGCAACTCCTACGAGCAGTACTTC. Amino acid sequence: CASRLGTGNSYEQYF. Supplemented by reference TRBV14 and TRBJ2-7, the full variable domain reads EAGVTQFPSHSVIEKGQTVTLRCDPISGHDNLYWYRRVMGKEIKFLLHFVKESKQDESGMPNNRFLAERTGGTYSTLKVQPAELEDSGVYFCASRLGTGNSYEQYFGPGTRLTVT.

This chain connects TRBV9 to TRBJ1-2; D is possibly TRBD1 (5 bases). V was pared by 0 bases and J by 4 bases, with 7 bases between. The length of the CDR3 is 13 residues. The germline V gene encodes CDR1 SGDLS and CDR2 YYNGEE. CDR3 nucleotide sequence: TGTGCCAGCAGCGTAGATCAGGGCTATGGCTACACCTTC. As protein: CASSVDQGYGYTF.

This rearrangement joins TRBV5-1 to TRBJ2-7, with 7 bases identical to TRBD1. Germline values: CDR1 SGHRS, CDR2 YFSETQ. Trimming cost V 3 bases and J 2 bases; bases outside gene matches: 5. CDR3 size: 14 residues. The CDR3 reads CASSYTGTAYEQYF. The CDR3 nucleotides are TGCGCCAGCAGCTATACCGGGACAGCCTACGAGCAGTACTTC.

A remark on this clone: Mismatch with germline at one junction end may stem from a read error. The CDR3 region has the DNA TGCAGGGGGCTTAATTCACCCCTCCACTTT. Residues: CRGLNSPLHF. The chain has TRBV28 and TRBJ1-6, with 8 positions matching TRBD1. CDR3 length: 10 amino acids. The germline V gene encodes CDR1 MDHEN and CDR2 SYDVKM. The whole variable domain, remainder taken from reference TRBV28 and TRBJ1-6, is DVKVTQSSRYLVKRTGEKVFLECVQDMDHENMFWYRQDPGLGLRLIYFSYDVKMKEKGDIPEGYSVSREKKERFSLILESASTNQTSMYLCRGLNSPLHFGNGTRLTVT.

The chain has TRBV7-9 and TRBJ1-2; TRBD1 agrees at 8 bases. Germline V lookup: CDR1 SEHNR, CDR2 FQNEAQ (reference sequence). The CDR3 has 15 residues. V trimming: 1 base; J trimming: 7 bases; junction bases outside the gene matches: 8. The CDR3 DNA reads as TGTGCCAGCAGCTTAGGTAACAGGGGGATAAGTGGCTACACCTTC. Translated, it gives CASSLGNRGISGYTF. Supplemented by reference TRBV7-9 and TRBJ1-2, the full variable domain reads DTGVSQNPRHKITKRGQNVTFRCDPISEHNRLYWYRQTLGQGPEFLTYFQNEAQLEKSRLLSDRFSAERPKGSFSTLEIQRTEQGDSAMYLCASSLGNRGISGYTFGSGTRLTVV.

This clone appeared a few times. J is TRBJ1-2 and V is TRBV9, with no clear D. The CDR3 runs 13 residues. The germline V and J ends were trimmed by 0 bases and 3 bases, with 6 bases remaining between them. From germline, CDR1 is SGDLS and CDR2 YYNGEE. Written as DNA, the CDR3 is TGTGCCAGCAGCGTAGACCGCGACTATGGCTACACCTTC. Its translation: CASSVDRDYGYTF.

This sequence joins TRBV7-8 and TRBJ1-2, with D maybe TRBD1 (5 bases). Per germline, CDR1 SGHVS and CDR2 FQNEAQ. CDR3 size: 14 residues. V was shortened by 5 bases and J by 8 bases, with 18 bases between the two germline ends. CDR3 region: CASSPAPGIEGYTF. Here the CDR3 DNA reads TGTGCCAGCAGCCCCGCGCCAGGGATTGAGGGCTACACCTTC.

This sequence joins TRBV28 and TRBJ1-1; 8 positions match TRBD1. The J segment lost 1 base and the V segment lost 6 bases, leaving 7 bases of the junction unmatched. This CDR3 has 15 amino acids. Per the germline V gene, CDR1 is MDHEN and CDR2 is SYDVKM. The CDR3: CASRSSGTGNTEAFF. DNA for the CDR3: TGTGCCAGCAGATCCTCCGGGACAGGGAACACTGAAGCTTTCTTT.

The chain has TRBV13 and TRBJ2-3; 11 bases line up with TRBD2. The junction had 13 bases not matched to a gene; V was cut back by 5 bases and J by 3 bases. This CDR3 region has 18 residues. Germline values: CDR1 PRHDT, CDR2 FYEKMQ (reference sequence). CDR3 residues: CASSPLRGGTSGTDTQYF. CDR3 nucleotide sequence: TGTGCCAGCAGCCCCCTCCGAGGGGGGACTAGCGGAACAGATACGCAGTATTTT.